One TCR beta chain is described in this entry. V was trimmed by 7 bases and J by 0 bases, leaving 19 bases between them. The germline CDR1 and CDR2 sequences are MRHNA and SNTAGT. The length of the CDR3 is 17 residues. Study processing details: Nucleated cell counts were estimated from reference gene primer amplification. Here immunoSEQ multiplex PCR was the method, and the copy in TCRdb shows in-frame clones only, minus some. The V and J calls and clone size come from that table; D and trimming were worked out from the DNA. The table has some 250,000 clones, around 83% seen once. This record belongs to a study of blood T cell repertoires in COVID-19. Looking at the study overall: Collection of acute and convalescent COVID-19 samples took place in the United States, Italy and Spain.

Source material: peripheral blood. This TCR came from a woman of 80 years or more with acute or convalescent COVID-19. This chain joins TRBV6-4 and TRBJ2-4, with D possibly TRBD2 on 5 matching bases. CDR3 region: CASIGRLAELAKNIQYF. DNA for the CDR3: TGTGCCAGCATAGGACGGCTAGCAGAACTAGCCAAAAACATTCAGTACTTC.